This T cell receptor beta chain was identified in a study of cytomegalovirus exposure and HLA in healthy donors. On this clone: Antigen specificity is unknown.

Primers for the PCR totalled 60 Vbeta and 13 Jbeta. Produced via immunoSEQ multiplex PCR; TCRdb's table is partial and in-frame only. The sample lists over 150,000 clones, around 85% seen once, with 1% in the top ten. CDR1 is MDHEN and CDR2 is SYDVKM in the germline V gene. The CDR3 length is 15 residues. The trim removed 3 bases at V and 8 bases at J, leaving 4 bases unmatched. Overall study results and limits: Reportedly, HLA-A and HLA-B alleles of most subjects were accurately predicted from TCR beta. TCR beta V- and J-gene trimming, according to a later analysis, was linked to a missense DCLRE1C variant.

The sequenced material came from PBMCs. The source of this sequence is a boy between 2 and 10 years old in good health and CMV-seronegative. The chain is built from TRBV28 and TRBJ2-1; 13 bases fit TRBD2. CDR3 in DNA: TGTGCCAGCAGTTTGACTAGCGGGAGGACCCATGAGCAGTTCTTC. Protein product: CASSLTSGRTHEQFF.